This is a list of T cell receptor beta chains from one sample in a study of cytomegalovirus exposure and HLA in healthy donors. The data were produced by immunoSEQ multiplex PCR, yet TCRdb's version contains in-frame clones alone and is incomplete. The sample carries 180,000 or so clones, about four fifths recorded once. The sequencing sample was made of PBMCs. The receptors stem from a male donor in good health and CMV-seronegative. CDR3s include the opening cysteine and the closing phenylalanine or tryptophan. The D gene is left open where the match is weak. Clone size is shown for a subset of rows, as once, few, many or a class of expanded clone.

cdr3_length	d_call	v_call	j_call	clone_size	cdr3_nt	cdr3_aa
17	-	TRBV11-3	TRBJ2-7	-	TGTGCCAGCAGCTTGGGCCTCGGGACAAACACGCCGTCCGAGCAGTACTTC	CASSLGLGTNTPSEQYF
13	TRBD1	TRBV5-1	TRBJ1-2	-	TGCGCCAGCAGCTTGGGGACAGGGGAGCGTTGCACCTTC	CASSLGTGERCTF
14	-	TRBV19	TRBJ1-1	few	TGTGCCAGTAGTATGACAGGAATGAACACTGAAGCTTTCTTT	CASSMTGMNTEAFF
12	-	TRBV27	TRBJ1-2	-	TGTGCCAGCAGTGGACCTTGGGGCGCCTACACCTTC	CASSGPWGAYTF
14	TRBD1	TRBV19	TRBJ2-7	-	TGTGCCAGTAGCCCACCGGGACAGGGATACGAGCAGTACTTC	CASSPPGQGYEQYF
13	-	TRBV27	TRBJ2-5	once	TGTGCCAGCCGGGACTCTCATCTGTGGACCCAGTACTTC	CASRDSHLWTQYF
15	-	TRBV7-3	TRBJ2-5	-	TGTGCCAGCAGCTTCAACGGCGGGGGCGGAGAGACCCAGTACTTC	CASSFNGGGGETQYF
14	TRBD1	TRBV6-1	TRBJ1-3	-	TGTGCCAGCAGCGAAGACAGGGGTGGAAACACCATATATTTT	CASSEDRGGNTIYF
17	TRBD2	TRBV27	TRBJ2-7	-	TGTGCCAGCAGTTCTGGGAGACTAGCTAATCGGCAATACGAGCAGTACTTC	CASSSGRLANRQYEQYF
14	TRBD1	TRBV18	TRBJ2-7	-	TGTGCCAGCTCTCAGGACAGGAGATCCTACGAGCAGTACTTC	CASSQDRRSYEQYF
16	TRBD1	TRBV19	TRBJ2-3	once	TGTGCCAGTAGGAAGAGACAGGGAGCGAGCACAGATACGCAGTATTTT	CASRKRQGASTDTQYF